A single sample gave rise to the 12 T cell receptor beta chains below, sequenced in a study of identical twins. TCRdb ran MiXCR on the 5' RACE reads and lists one entry per CDR3 protein. Among about 700,000 distinct CDR3 sequences listed, less than 10% were seen once. The sample was also linked to a second study, of yellow fever vaccine responses in identical twins.

Input material: PBMCs. The origin of the receptors is a woman aged 18-29 years in good health.

Ten or more counts support this clonotype. The chain is built from TRBV7-9 and TRBJ2-1; D is unresolved. The ends were cut back, 0 bases at V and 0 bases at J, with 12 bases in the middle. Germline values: CDR1 SEHNR, CDR2 FQNEAQ (reference sequence). This CDR3 region has 17 residues. CDR3 sequence (DNA): TGTGCCAGCAGCTTAGCGCTACTAACGAGCTCCTACAATGAGCAGTTCTTC. This codes for CASSLALLTSSYNEQFF.

This clonotype was detected a few times. The chain links TRBV20-1 to TRBJ2-1; 8 bases are shared with TRBD2. The V and J ends lost 0 bases and 4 bases, in that order; junction bases with no gene match: 5. Germline V gene sequence: CDR1 DFQATT, CDR2 SNEGSKA (reference sequence). The CDR3 sequence is 15 residues long. CDR3 bases: TGCAGTGCTAGAGAAGGAGCGGGGGCTTACAATGAGCAGTTCTTC. Amino acids: CSAREGAGAYNEQFF.

This clonotype was detected a few times. V is TRBV14 and J is TRBJ2-2; maybe TRBD1 (5 bases). The CDR3 totals 16 residues. The germline CDR1 and CDR2 sequences are SGHDN and FVKESK. The V gene lost 4 bases and the J gene lost 6 bases, with 18 bases spanning the gap. In DNA form, the CDR3 reads TGTGCCAGCAGCCGAATGGGGATGGGGCTGGCCGGGGAGCTGTTTTTT. Translated: CASSRMGMGLAGELFF.

This clonotype has just a few counts. This chain connects TRBV5-1 to TRBJ2-7, with unresolved D. Trimming pared 0 bases from V and 3 bases from J, leaving 10 bases between. CDR3 size: 14 residues. From germline, CDR1 is SGHRS and CDR2 YFSETQ. CDR3 loop: CASSLETAGYEQYF. CDR3 bases: TGCGCCAGCAGCTTGGAAACGGCCGGCTACGAGCAGTACTTC.

This clonotype was counted at least ten times. The chain has TRBV10-3 and TRBJ1-2, with a tentative D call TRBD1 (6 bases). Trimming took off 3 bases at V and 3 bases at J, with 8 bases between the two ends. Germline CDR1 ENHRY, CDR2 SYGVKD. CDR3 length equals 13 residues. Here the CDR3 reads CAISESGDYGYTF. The CDR3 DNA reads as TGTGCCATCAGTGAATCAGGGGACTATGGCTACACCTTC.

The gene calls are TRBV6-2 or TRBV6-3 and TRBJ2-3; a possible D gene is TRBD1 (6 bases). The CDR3 covers 14 residues. V was shortened by 8 bases and J by 2 bases, with 14 bases between the two germline ends. Germline CDR1 MNHEY, CDR2 SVGEGT. Here the CDR3 DNA reads TGTGCCAGCGCAAACAGGGCTTCCACAGATACGCAGTATTTT. The encoded protein is CASANRASTDTQYF.

This clonotype was counted only a few times. The V gene is TRBV5-1, the J gene TRBJ2-5; the D gene is possibly TRBD1 (5 bases). Trimming left V 0 bases short and J 2 bases short, with 11 bases between. The CDR3 length is 15 residues. Germline loops: CDR1 SGHRS, CDR2 YFSETQ. The CDR3 nucleotides are TGCGCCAGCAGCTTGGAGCGTAGACAGCAAGAGACCCAGTACTTC. It encodes CASSLERRQQETQYF.

This clonotype was detected ten times or more. V is TRBV7-2 and J is TRBJ1-1; 8 positions match TRBD1. The CDR3 extends over 14 amino acids. The V gene's germline CDR1 is SGHTA and CDR2 FQGNSA. V trimming: 5 bases; J trimming: 4 bases; junction bases outside the gene matches: 6. CDR3 bases: TGTGCCAGCAGCACGAGAACAGGGGGCACTGAAGCTTTCTTT. It encodes CASSTRTGGTEAFF.

This clonotype was counted only a few times. The V call is TRBV29-1, the J call TRBJ2-6; either TRBD1 or TRBD2 may supply D (5 bases each). CDR3 length: 16 amino acids. Germline assignment: CDR1 SQVTM and CDR2 ANQGSEA. V was shortened by 0 bases and J by 0 bases, with 9 bases between the two germline ends. The CDR3 sequence is CSVEDGAISGANVLTF. The CDR3 coding sequence is TGCAGCGTTGAAGACGGGGCGATCTCTGGGGCCAACGTCCTGACTTTC.

This clonotype occurred a few times. The genes are TRBV7-9 and TRBJ1-2; D is unresolved. The CDR3 length is 15 residues. CDR1 and CDR2 (germline): SEHNR, FQNEAQ (reference sequence). Trimming cost V 6 bases and J 2 bases, with 16 bases left between them. CDR3 protein: CASSFGRERNYGYTF. Written as DNA, the CDR3 is TGTGCCAGCAGTTTCGGGCGGGAGCGGAACTATGGCTACACCTTC.

The genes are TRBV5-1 and TRBJ2-5, with no clear D. V lost 0 bases to trimming and J lost 2 bases, with 8 bases between them. The germline V gene has CDR1 SGHRS and CDR2 YFSETQ. There are 14 residues in the CDR3. In nucleotides, the CDR3 is TGCGCCAGCAGCTTGGCCTTATTGCAAGAGACCCAGTACTTC. This gives the protein CASSLALLQETQYF.

In its sample, this clonotype was seen many times. The genes are TRBV20-1 and TRBJ2-1; 9 nucleotides align to TRBD2. Germline loops: CDR1 DFQATT, CDR2 SNEGSKA (reference sequence). With V trimmed by 5 bases and J by 6 bases, 11 bases remained unmatched. The CDR3 spans 15 residues. CDR3 region: CSAPGTSFPSNEQFF. CDR3 in DNA: TGCAGTGCTCCCGGGACTAGCTTTCCATCCAATGAGCAGTTCTTC.